Below, 3 T cell receptor beta chains from the same sample are listed, as sequenced in a study of blood T cell repertoires in COVID-19. Measured with immunoSEQ multiplex PCR; TCRdb has only the in-frame clones, and not every one. The table has 250,000 or so clones, 70% to 90% seen once. The sequencing input was peripheral blood. Receptor source: a woman aged 70 to 79 with active or convalescent COVID-19.

This rearrangement joins TRBV6-1 to TRBJ1-6; no definite D call. The V gene's germline CDR1 is MNHNS and CDR2 SASEGT. Between the trimmed V and J ends, which lost 2 bases and 5 bases, there was a span of 7 bases. The CDR3 loop spans 14 amino acids. The chain's CDR3 is CASSEWQDNSPLHF. CDR3 bases: TGTGCCAGCAGTGAATGGCAGGATAATTCACCCCTCCACTTT.

The V and J genes are TRBV3-1 (or the pseudogene TRBV3-2) and TRBJ1-1; the D is unclear. Trimming cost V 1 base and J 8 bases, with 17 bases left between them. This CDR3 is built from 15 residues. Germline CDR1 and CDR2: LGHDT and YNNKEL (reference sequence). The CDR3 bases are TGTGCCAGCAGCCAAGGTAGCCACCTGGGGAGCGAAGCTTTCTTT. It translates to CASSQGSHLGSEAFF.

The gene calls are TRBV4-1 and TRBJ2-6, with a possible D match to TRBD1 (6 bases). Trimming removed 2 bases from V and 3 bases from J, with 17 bases in between. CDR1 and CDR2 from the germline V gene are MGHRA and YSYEKL. The CDR3 length is 18 residues. CDR3: CASSQRTEAYFGANVLTF. The CDR3 DNA sequence: TGCGCCAGCAGCCAAAGGACAGAGGCCTATTTTGGGGCCAACGTCCTGACTTTC.